This T cell receptor (beta chain) derives from a study of blood T cell repertoires in COVID-19. Study background: Acute-phase and convalescent COVID-19 samples originated in the United States, Italy and Spain. The analysed material was cDNA or gDNA that came from T cells, B-cell-depleted T cells, or PBMCs.

The germline gives CDR1 SGDLS, CDR2 YYNGEE. This CDR3 is 14 amino acids long. V lost 4 bases and J lost 9, with 14 bases in between. Seattle-derived patients entered the study during active infection and were followed longitudinally. Method: immunoSEQ multiplex PCR; TCRdb's copy keeps in-frame clones and lacks some. The sample shows roughly 160,000 clones, about 85% of them seen only once. The sequencing sample was made of peripheral blood. This sequence joins TRBV9 and TRBJ1-6, with D unresolved. The source is a man older than 75 with COVID-19, enrolled during active disease. CDR3 bases: TGTGCCAGCAGCATCTCAGGAATAGGTTCACCCCTCCACTTT. It encodes CASSISGIGSPLHF.